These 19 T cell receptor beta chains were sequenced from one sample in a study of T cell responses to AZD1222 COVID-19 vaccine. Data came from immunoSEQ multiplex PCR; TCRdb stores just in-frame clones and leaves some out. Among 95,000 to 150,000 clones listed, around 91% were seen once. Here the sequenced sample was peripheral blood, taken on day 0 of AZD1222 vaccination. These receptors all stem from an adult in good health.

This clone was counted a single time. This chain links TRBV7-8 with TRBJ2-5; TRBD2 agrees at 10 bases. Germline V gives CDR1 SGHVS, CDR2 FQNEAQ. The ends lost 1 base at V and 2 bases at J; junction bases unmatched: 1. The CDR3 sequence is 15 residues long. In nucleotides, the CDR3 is TGTGCCAGCAGCTTAGGAGCGGGAGGGCAAGAGACCCAGTACTTC. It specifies CASSLGAGGQETQYF.

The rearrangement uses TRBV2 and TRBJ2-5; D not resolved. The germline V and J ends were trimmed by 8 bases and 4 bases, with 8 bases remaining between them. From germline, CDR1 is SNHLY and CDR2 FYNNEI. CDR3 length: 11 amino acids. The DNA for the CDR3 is TGTGCCAGCGAGGTGTCAGAGACCCAGTACTTC. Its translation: CASEVSETQYF.

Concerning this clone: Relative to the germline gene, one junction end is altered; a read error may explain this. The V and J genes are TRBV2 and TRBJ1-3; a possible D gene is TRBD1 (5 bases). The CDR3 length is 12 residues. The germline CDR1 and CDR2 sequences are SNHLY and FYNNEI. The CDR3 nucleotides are TGCGCAAGCGGGGGGATACGGAACACCATATATTTT. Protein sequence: CASGGIRNTIYF.

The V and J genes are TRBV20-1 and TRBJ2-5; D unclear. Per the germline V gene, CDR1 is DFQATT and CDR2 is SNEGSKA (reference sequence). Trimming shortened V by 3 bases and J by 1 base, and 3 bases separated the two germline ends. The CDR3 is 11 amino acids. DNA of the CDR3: TGCAGTGCTAGTCCCCAAGAGACCCAGTACTTC. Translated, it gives CSASPQETQYF.

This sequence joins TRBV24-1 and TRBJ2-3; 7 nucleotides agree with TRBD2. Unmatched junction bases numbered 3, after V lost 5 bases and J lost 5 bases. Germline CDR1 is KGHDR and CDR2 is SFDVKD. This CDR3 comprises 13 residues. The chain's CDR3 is CATSVPGGDTQYF. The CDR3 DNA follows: TGTGCCACCAGTGTCCCGGGAGGAGATACGCAGTATTTT.

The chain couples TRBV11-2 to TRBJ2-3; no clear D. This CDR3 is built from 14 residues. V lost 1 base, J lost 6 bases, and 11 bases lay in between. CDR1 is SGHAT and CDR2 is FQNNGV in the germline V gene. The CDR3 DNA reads TGTGCCAGCAGCTTAGTCACGGTGGGGGATACGCAGTATTTT. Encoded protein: CASSLVTVGDTQYF.

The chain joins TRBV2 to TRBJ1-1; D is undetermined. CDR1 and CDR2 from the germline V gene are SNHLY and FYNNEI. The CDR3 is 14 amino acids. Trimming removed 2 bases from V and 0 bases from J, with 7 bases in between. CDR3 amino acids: CASSEPLMNTEAFF. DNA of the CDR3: TGTGCCAGCAGTGAACCCCTCATGAACACTGAAGCTTTCTTT.

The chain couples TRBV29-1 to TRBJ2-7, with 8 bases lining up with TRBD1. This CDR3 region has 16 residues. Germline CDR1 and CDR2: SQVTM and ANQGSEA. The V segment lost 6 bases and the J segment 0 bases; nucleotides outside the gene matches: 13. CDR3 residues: CSVAGSDRDISYEQYF. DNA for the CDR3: TGCAGCGTCGCTGGATCGGACAGGGACATCTCCTACGAGCAGTACTTC.

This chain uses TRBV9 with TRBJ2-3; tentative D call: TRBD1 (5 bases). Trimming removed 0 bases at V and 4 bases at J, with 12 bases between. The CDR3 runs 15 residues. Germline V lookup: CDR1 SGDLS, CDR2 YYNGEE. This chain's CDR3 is CASSVETGSPDTQYF. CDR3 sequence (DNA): TGTGCCAGCAGCGTAGAAACAGGAAGCCCAGATACGCAGTATTTT.

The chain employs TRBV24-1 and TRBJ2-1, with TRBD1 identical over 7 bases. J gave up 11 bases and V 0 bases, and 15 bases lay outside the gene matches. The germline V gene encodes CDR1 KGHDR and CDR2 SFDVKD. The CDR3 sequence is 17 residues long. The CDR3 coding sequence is TGTGCCACCAGTGATTTGGACCCTGGGACAGCTACGGGGCAGCAGTTCTTC. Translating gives CATSDLDPGTATGQQFF.

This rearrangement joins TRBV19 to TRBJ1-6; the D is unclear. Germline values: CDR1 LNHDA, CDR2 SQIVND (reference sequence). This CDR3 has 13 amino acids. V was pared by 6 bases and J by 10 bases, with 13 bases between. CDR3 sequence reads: CASRPVPGSPLHF. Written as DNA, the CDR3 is TGTGCCAGTAGACCGGTCCCGGGGTCACCCCTCCACTTT.

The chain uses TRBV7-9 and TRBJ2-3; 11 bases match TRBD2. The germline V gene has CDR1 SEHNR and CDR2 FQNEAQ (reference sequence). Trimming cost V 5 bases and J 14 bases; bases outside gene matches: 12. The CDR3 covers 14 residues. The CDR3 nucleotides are TGTGCCAGCAGCCCAGACCGGGGACTAGCGGATGGGTATTTT. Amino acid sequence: CASSPDRGLADGYF.

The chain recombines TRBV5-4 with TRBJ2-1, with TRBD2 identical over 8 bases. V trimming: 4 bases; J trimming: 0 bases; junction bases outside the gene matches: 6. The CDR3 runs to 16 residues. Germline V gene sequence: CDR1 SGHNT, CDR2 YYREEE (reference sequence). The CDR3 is CASSRLSGGSYNEQFF. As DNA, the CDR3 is TGTGCCAGCAGCCGACTGAGCGGGGGCTCCTACAATGAGCAGTTCTTC.

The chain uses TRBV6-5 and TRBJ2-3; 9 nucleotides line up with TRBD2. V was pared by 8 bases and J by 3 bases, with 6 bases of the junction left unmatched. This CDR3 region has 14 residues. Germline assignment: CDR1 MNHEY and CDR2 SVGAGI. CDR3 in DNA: TGTGCCAGCTCCTCTAGCGGGGATACAGATACGCAGTATTTT. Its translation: CASSSSGDTDTQYF.

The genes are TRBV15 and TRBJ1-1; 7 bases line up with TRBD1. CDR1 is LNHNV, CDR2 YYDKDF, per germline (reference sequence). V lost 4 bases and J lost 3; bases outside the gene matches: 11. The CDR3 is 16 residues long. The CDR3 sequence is CATSKRDSGGDTEAFF. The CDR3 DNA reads TGTGCCACCAGCAAACGGGACAGCGGAGGGGACACTGAAGCTTTCTTT. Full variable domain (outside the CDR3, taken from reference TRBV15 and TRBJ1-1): DAMVIQNPRYQVTQFGKPVTLSCSQTLNHNVMYWYQQKSSQAPKLLFHYYDKDFNNEADTPDNFQSRRPNTSFCFLDIRSPGLGDTAMYLCATSKRDSGGDTEAFFGQGTRLTVV.

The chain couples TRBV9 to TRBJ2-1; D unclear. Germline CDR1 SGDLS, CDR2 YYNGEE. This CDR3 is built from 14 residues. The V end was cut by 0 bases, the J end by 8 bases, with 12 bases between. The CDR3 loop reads CASSVEMVWDEQFF. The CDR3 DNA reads TGTGCCAGCAGCGTAGAAATGGTCTGGGATGAGCAGTTCTTC.

CDR3 nucleotides: TGCAGCGTTTTTGGGGGCCCGCACCAAGAGACCCAGTACTTC. It encodes CSVFGGPHQETQYF. V usage is TRBV29-1 and J usage is TRBJ2-5; D perhaps matches TRBD1 (6 bases). Trimming left V 5 bases short and J 0 bases short, with 13 bases between. This CDR3 has 14 residues. CDR1 is SQVTM and CDR2 is ANQGSEA in the germline V gene. Full variable domain (rest looked up from reference TRBV29-1 and TRBJ2-5): SAVISQKPSRDICQRGTSLTIQCQVDSQVTMMFWYRQQPGQSLTLIATANQGSEATYESGFVIDKFPISRPNLTFSTLTVSNMSPEDSSIYLCSVFGGPHQETQYFGPGTRLLVL.

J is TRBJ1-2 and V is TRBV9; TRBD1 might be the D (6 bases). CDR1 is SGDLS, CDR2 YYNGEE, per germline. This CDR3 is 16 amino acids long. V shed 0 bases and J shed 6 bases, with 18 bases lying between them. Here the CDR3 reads CASSVAGGARGDGYTF. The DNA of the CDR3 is TGTGCCAGCAGCGTAGCGGGGGGGGCGCGTGGAGATGGCTACACCTTC.

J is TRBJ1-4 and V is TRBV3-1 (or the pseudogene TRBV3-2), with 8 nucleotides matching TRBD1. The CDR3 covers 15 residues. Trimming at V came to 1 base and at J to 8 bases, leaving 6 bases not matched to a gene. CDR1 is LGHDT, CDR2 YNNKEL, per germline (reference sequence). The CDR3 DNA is TGTGCCAGCAGCCAAGGAGGACAGGGTAACGAAAAACTGTTTTTT. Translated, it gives CASSQGGQGNEKLFF.